Following are 17 T cell receptor beta chains from one sample sequenced in a study of blood T cell repertoires in COVID-19. The data were produced by immunoSEQ multiplex PCR, yet TCRdb's version contains in-frame clones alone and is incomplete. Of roughly 43,000 clones listed, approximately 90% are singletons. Sequencing input: peripheral blood. Receptors originate from a man between 65 and 85 years old with active COVID-19.

This clone has a single count. CDR3 in amino acids: CASSYPDKANTGELFF. Written as DNA, the CDR3 is TGCGCCAGCAGCTACCCGGACAAAGCGAACACCGGGGAGCTGTTTTTT. The rearrangement joins TRBV4-1 to TRBJ2-2, with D perhaps matching TRBD1 (5 bases). From germline, CDR1 is MGHRA and CDR2 YSYEKL. Trimming pared 5 bases from V and 0 bases from J, leaving 13 bases between. This CDR3 is 16 amino acids long.

V is TRBV15 and J is TRBJ2-1; 9 bases align to TRBD1. Germline V gene sequence: CDR1 LNHNV, CDR2 YYDKDF (reference sequence). This CDR3 is built from 16 residues. V shed 2 bases, J shed 8 bases, and the junction held 10 bases outside the gene matches. CDR3 region: CATSRPTGTGRDEQFF. CDR3 in DNA: TGTGCCACCAGCAGACCTACCGGGACAGGGAGGGATGAGCAGTTCTTC.

The V and J genes are TRBV19 and TRBJ1-4; the D gene is possibly TRBD1 (6 bases). Germline V gives CDR1 LNHDA, CDR2 SQIVND (reference sequence). Trimming pared 4 bases from V and 10 bases from J, leaving 16 bases between. This CDR3 is 14 amino acids long. The CDR3 nucleotides read TGTGCCAGTAGTACCACGAGGGGGTCGGTAAAACTGTTTTTT. It specifies CASSTTRGSVKLFF.

V and J are TRBV28 and TRBJ1-1; TRBD1 aligns across 7 bases. Germline V gene sequence: CDR1 MDHEN, CDR2 SYDVKM. The CDR3 length is 15 residues. The V segment lost 1 base and the J segment 4 bases; nucleotides outside the gene matches: 6. CDR3 in amino acids: CASSLLTGSFTEAFF. The CDR3 DNA is TGTGCCAGCAGTTTATTGACAGGGTCGTTCACTGAAGCTTTCTTT.

The chain carries TRBV18 and TRBJ2-1; perhaps TRBD1 as D (6 bases). Germline V gene sequence: CDR1 KGHSH, CDR2 LQKENI. The CDR3 contains 15 residues. V lost 3 bases to trimming and J lost 2 bases, with 11 bases between them. CDR3 in DNA: TGTGCCAGCTCACCCCGACAGGATACCTACAATGAGCAGTTCTTC. Translation gives CASSPRQDTYNEQFF.

The chain is built from TRBV11-2 and TRBJ2-1; 12 nucleotides line up with TRBD2. Germline V gene data show CDR1 as SGHAT and CDR2 as FQNNGV. V was pared by 3 bases and J by 5 bases, with 2 bases of the junction left unmatched. CDR3 size: 15 residues. CDR3 in DNA: TGTGCCAGCAGCTTTACTAGCGGGGGGAACAATGAGCAGTTCTTC. Its protein product is CASSFTSGGNNEQFF.

J is TRBJ2-7 and V is TRBV7-2; 11 bases map to TRBD2. Germline V gene lookup returns CDR1 SGHTA and CDR2 FQGNSA. The CDR3 runs to 16 residues. After removal of 5 bases from V and 4 bases from J, the junction contained 10 bases not matched to a gene. The CDR3 sequence: CASSHLESSGGYEQYF. The CDR3 region has the DNA TGTGCCAGCAGCCACTTGGAATCTAGCGGGGGGTACGAGCAGTACTTC.

V gene TRBV28 combines with J gene TRBJ1-5; tentative D call: TRBD1 (5 bases). The CDR3 runs 15 residues. Per germline, CDR1 MDHEN and CDR2 SYDVKM. V lost 5 bases, J lost 0 bases, and 11 bases lay in between. The CDR3 is CASSIRQYSNQPQHF. The DNA of the CDR3 is TGTGCCAGCAGTATACGACAGTATAGCAATCAGCCCCAGCATTTT.

The chain recombines TRBV28 with TRBJ2-1; a possible D gene is TRBD2 (7 bases). Germline CDR1 MDHEN, CDR2 SYDVKM. V gave up 2 bases and J gave up 0 bases, with 20 bases separating them. The CDR3 has 19 amino acids. CDR3 DNA: TGTGCCAGCAGTTTAGGCCCCCTAGGGGGGGAAGACTCCTACAATGAGCAGTTCTTC. Amino acids: CASSLGPLGGEDSYNEQFF. Variable domain in full (rest from reference TRBV28 and TRBJ2-1): DVKVTQSSRYLVKRTGEKVFLECVQDMDHENMFWYRQDPGLGLRLIYFSYDVKMKEKGDIPEGYSVSREKKERFSLILESASTNQTSMYLCASSLGPLGGEDSYNEQFFGPGTRLTVL.

V usage is TRBV4-1 and J usage is TRBJ1-6, with D possibly TRBD1 on 5 matching bases. This CDR3 is 12 amino acids long. Trimming took 5 bases from V and 12 from J, leaving 11 bases between them. The germline gives CDR1 MGHRA, CDR2 YSYEKL. CDR3 DNA sequence: TGCGCCAGCAGCTATTCAGGGTTACCCCTCCACTTT. It is translated as CASSYSGLPLHF.

The V gene is TRBV11-2, the J gene TRBJ1-3, with D possibly being TRBD1 (6 bases). This CDR3 has 15 amino acids. The germline CDR1 and CDR2 sequences are SGHAT and FQNNGV. Trimming cost V 5 bases and J 4 bases, with 15 bases left between them. CDR3 in DNA: TGTGCCAGCAGCCCCGACAGGCCTGGAGGAAACACCATATATTTT. Translated: CASSPDRPGGNTIYF.

The chain couples TRBV27 to TRBJ2-1; 9 bases fit TRBD2. Germline V lookup: CDR1 MNHEY, CDR2 SMNVEV (reference sequence). J was trimmed by 7 bases and V by 6 bases; bases with no gene match: 4. The CDR3 runs to 13 residues. CDR3 nucleotide sequence: TGTGCCAGCAGCGGACTAGCGATGAATGAGCAGTTCTTC. Its protein is CASSGLAMNEQFF.

As DNA, the CDR3 is TGTGCCAGCAGCTTGACTACTAGCGGGGGTACAGATACGCAGTATTTT. Its translation is CASSLTTSGGTDTQYF. V usage is TRBV5-5 and J usage is TRBJ2-3; TRBD2 matches 11 bases. The CDR3 runs to 16 residues. J was trimmed by 3 bases and V by 1 base; bases with no gene match: 4. The germline V gene has CDR1 SGHKS and CDR2 YYEKEE (reference sequence).

J is TRBJ2-1 and V is TRBV5-1, with 7 bases aligning to TRBD2. The CDR3 has 15 amino acids. The germline gives CDR1 SGHRS, CDR2 YFSETQ. V gave up 3 bases and J gave up 8 bases; unmatched junction bases: 11. In DNA, the CDR3 is TGCGCCAGCAGCTCCCGCCCCTTTACTAGCGATGAGCAGTTCTTC. It translates to CASSSRPFTSDEQFF.

J is TRBJ1-2 and V is TRBV6-5; TRBD1 agrees at 8 bases. The length of the CDR3 is 14 residues. Germline lookup yields CDR1 MNHEY and CDR2 SVGAGI. The V gene end was trimmed by 7 bases and the J gene end by 6 bases; junction bases not matched to a gene: 10. CDR3 in amino acids: CASNTGGRRNGYTF. The CDR3 bases are TGTGCCAGCAATACAGGGGGGAGAAGAAATGGCTACACCTTC.

The chain joins TRBV9 to TRBJ1-2; TRBD1 agrees at 7 bases. The J segment lost 6 bases and the V segment lost 6 bases, leaving 8 bases of the junction unmatched. This CDR3 contains 13 residues. The germline V gene encodes CDR1 SGDLS and CDR2 YYNGEE. The CDR3 loop is CASTKDREDGYTF. CDR3 nucleotide sequence: TGTGCCAGCACCAAAGACAGGGAGGATGGCTACACCTTC. The full variable domain, completed using reference TRBV9 and TRBJ1-2, is DSGVTQTPKHLITATGQRVTLRCSPRSGDLSVYWYQQSLDQGLQFLIQYYNGEERAKGNILERFSAQQFPDLHSELNLSSLELGDSALYFCASTKDREDGYTFGSGTRLTVV.

J is TRBJ2-5 and V is TRBV9; 9 nucleotides align to TRBD1. The trim removed 4 bases at V and 5 bases at J, leaving 9 bases unmatched. CDR3 length: 15 amino acids. The V gene's germline CDR1 is SGDLS and CDR2 YYNGEE. CDR3 in DNA: TGTGCCAGCAGCCCGGGACAGGGCCCATCGGAGACCCAGTACTTC. It yields the protein CASSPGQGPSETQYF.